Presented here are 23 T cell receptor beta chains from one specimen sequenced in a study of cytomegalovirus exposure and HLA in healthy donors. Libraries were prepared by immunoSEQ multiplex PCR; TCRdb keeps only in-frame clonotypes and omits some of them. The table lists 80,000 to 100,000 clones, roughly 87% of them singletons. The sample comprised PBMCs. These receptors were collected from a man between 18 and 35 years old in good health and CMV-seropositive.

The DNA of the CDR3 is TGTGCCAGCAGCCTCTCGGGGAACACTGAAGCTTTCTTT. Translation gives CASSLSGNTEAFF. This rearrangement joins TRBV13 to TRBJ1-1; D not resolved. The CDR3 covers 13 residues. Trimming removed 5 bases at V and 1 base at J, with 8 bases between. Germline values: CDR1 PRHDT, CDR2 FYEKMQ (reference sequence).

This clone was found once. The chain carries TRBV4-3 and TRBJ2-7, with 8 bases that match TRBD1. This CDR3 is built from 14 residues. Germline trimming cut 3 bases from V and 7 bases from J; bases unmatched to any gene: 8. Germline values: CDR1 LGHNA, CDR2 YSLEER. The CDR3 region is CASSQWTGIGEQYF. CDR3 sequence (DNA): TGCGCCAGCAGCCAGTGGACAGGGATCGGGGAGCAGTACTTC.

The V gene is TRBV7-2, the J gene TRBJ2-7, with 8 bases identical to TRBD1. Trimming at V came to 0 bases and at J to 2 bases, leaving 3 bases not matched to a gene. The CDR3 is made up of 15 amino acids. Germline V CDR1 and CDR2: SGHTA, FQGNSA. CDR3 DNA sequence: TGTGCCAGCAGCTTAGCGGCAGGGGGCGCCTACGAGCAGTACTTC. Encoded protein: CASSLAAGGAYEQYF.

The genes are TRBV21-1 and TRBJ2-3; the DNA was not used to check the table's D call, TRBD1. TRBV21-1 is marked as a pseudogene. This CDR3 is 14 amino acids long. This chain's CDR3 is CASSNRGHSDTQYF. For the CDR3, the DNA is TGTGCCAGCAGTAACAGGGGGCATTCAGATACGCAGTATTTT.

The CDR3 loop is CASSRVGRETQYF. DNA for the CDR3: TGTGCCAGCAGCCGAGTAGGGAGAGAGACCCAGTACTTC. The chain links TRBV5-5 to TRBJ2-5; the D gene is possibly TRBD2 (5 bases). Germline loops: CDR1 SGHKS, CDR2 YYEKEE (reference sequence). V was clipped by 4 bases and J by 4 bases, with 11 bases between them. The CDR3 sequence is 13 residues long.

This clone showed up just a few times. The V and J genes are TRBV19 and TRBJ1-4, with D unclear. CDR3 length: 13 residues. Germline values: CDR1 LNHDA, CDR2 SQIVND (reference sequence). Trimming shortened V by 5 bases and J by 7 bases, and 11 bases separated the two germline ends. The CDR3 DNA is TGTGCCAGTAGTCGCAGCGGCCGTGAAAAACTGTTTTTT. It codes for CASSRSGREKLFF.

This chain links TRBV4-2 with TRBJ1-5; 7 bases are shared with TRBD1. With 2 bases clipped from V and 7 bases from J, the junction kept 17 bases outside the gene matches. CDR3 size: 18 residues. CDR1 and CDR2 from the germline V gene are LGHNA and YNFKEQ. CDR3 nucleotides: TGTGCCAGCAGCCAAACCGGGACAGATATCATCGTTGGACAGCCCCAGCATTTT. Its translation is CASSQTGTDIIVGQPQHF.

This clone was counted a few times. The V gene is TRBV6-4, the J gene TRBJ1-6, with 7 bases identical to TRBD1. The CDR3 has 15 amino acids. The germline gives CDR1 MRHNA, CDR2 SNTAGT. Trimming took 10 bases from V and 6 from J; bases not matched to a gene: 12. The CDR3 loop is CATGLRGQLNSPLHF. Written as DNA, the CDR3 is TGTGCCACCGGGCTAAGGGGACAGCTTAATTCACCCCTCCACTTT.

V and J are TRBV4-1 and TRBJ2-2; 9 bases fit TRBD1. Germline trimming cut 3 bases from V and 3 bases from J; bases unmatched to any gene: 5. There are 16 residues in the CDR3. CDR1 and CDR2 (germline): MGHRA, YSYEKL. The CDR3 loop is CASSQGQGRDTGELFF. The CDR3 DNA follows: TGCGCCAGCAGCCAGGGACAGGGACGGGACACCGGGGAGCTGTTTTTT.

The rearrangement links TRBV10-1 to TRBJ2-1, with 11 bases fitting TRBD2. V lost 6 bases and J lost 3; bases outside the gene matches: 10. The germline CDR1 and CDR2 sequences are WNHNN and SYGVQD (reference sequence). This CDR3 spans 17 amino acids. This CDR3 is CASSGGTSGEFYNEQFF. CDR3 DNA sequence: TGCGCCAGCAGCGGTGGGACTAGCGGCGAATTCTACAATGAGCAGTTCTTC.

This clone was seen only a few times. The V call is TRBV7-9, the J call TRBJ1-5, with unresolved D. The V and J ends lost 6 bases and 3 bases respectively, with 12 bases between them. The germline gives CDR1 SEHNR, CDR2 FQNEAQ (reference sequence). The CDR3 spans 14 residues. The CDR3 here is CASSNSIYNQPQHF. The CDR3 DNA sequence: TGTGCCAGCAGTAACAGCATCTACAATCAGCCCCAGCATTTT.

J is TRBJ2-5 and V is TRBV7-2, with a weak D call TRBD1 (5 bases). There are 13 residues in the CDR3. The V end was cut by 5 bases, the J end by 7 bases, with 14 bases between. CDR1 and CDR2 (germline): SGHTA, FQGNSA. The CDR3 DNA reads TGTGCCAGCAGCCTACCTGGGGCCGGGACCCAGTACTTC. Translated, it gives CASSLPGAGTQYF.

V gene TRBV6-5 combines with J gene TRBJ1-3; D is uncertain. This CDR3 contains 15 residues. The V and J ends lost 0 bases and 0 bases respectively, with 6 bases between them. CDR1 is MNHEY and CDR2 is SVGAGI in the germline V gene. In DNA, the CDR3 is TGTGCCAGCAGTTACTCCCAGAACTCTGGAAACACCATATATTTT. This translates into CASSYSQNSGNTIYF.

The chain is built from TRBV4-2 and TRBJ1-1; the D is unclear. The CDR3 runs 12 residues. Germline loops: CDR1 LGHNA, CDR2 YNFKEQ. V lost 3 bases and J 5 bases, leaving 7 bases between the germline ends. CDR3 sequence: CASSQAQTEAFF. CDR3 in DNA: TGTGCCAGCAGCCAGGCACAGACTGAAGCTTTCTTT.

The chain is built from TRBV9 and TRBJ1-5; D unresolved. This CDR3 is 15 amino acids long. The germline gives CDR1 SGDLS, CDR2 YYNGEE. Trimming shortened V by 0 bases and J by 2 bases, and 9 bases separated the two germline ends. CDR3 bases: TGTGCCAGCAGCGTAGGTGGTGAGGGCAATCAGCCCCAGCATTTT. Its protein is CASSVGGEGNQPQHF.

The chain uses TRBV4-3 and TRBJ1-4; D is perhaps TRBD1 (5 bases). Trimming removed 1 base from V and 0 bases from J, with 9 bases in between. Germline assignment: CDR1 LGHNA and CDR2 YSLEER. The CDR3 is 16 amino acids. CDR3 sequence: CASSQGGAATNEKLFF. CDR3 nucleotide sequence: TGCGCCAGCAGCCAAGGGGGCGCCGCAACTAATGAAAAACTGTTTTTT.

DNA for the CDR3: TGCGCCAGCTCCCCGGACTTTCACACTGAAGCTTTCTTT. It is translated as CASSPDFHTEAFF. This rearrangement joins TRBV10-2 to TRBJ1-1; D gene uncertain. This CDR3 spans 13 amino acids. CDR1 and CDR2 from the germline V gene are WSHSY and SAAADI. Trimming cost V 8 bases and J 3 bases, with 13 bases left between them.

This chain's CDR3 is CASTNTGGQPQHF. CDR3 coding DNA: TGTGCCAGCACAAACACGGGGGGGCAGCCCCAGCATTTT. The V and J genes are TRBV18 and TRBJ1-5, with D perhaps matching TRBD1 (5 bases). The CDR3 runs to 13 residues. Trimming shortened V by 8 bases and J by 7 bases, and 15 bases separated the two germline ends. Germline V gene data show CDR1 as KGHSH and CDR2 as LQKENI.

The V gene is TRBV27, the J gene TRBJ2-2; D is perhaps TRBD2 (5 bases). The germline V and J ends were trimmed by 2 bases and 4 bases, with 8 bases remaining between them. CDR3 size: 14 residues. Germline CDR1 and CDR2: MNHEY and SMNVEV (reference sequence). Here the CDR3 reads CASSLLAGTGELFF. Written as DNA, the CDR3 is TGTGCCAGCAGTTTACTAGCAGGCACCGGGGAGCTGTTTTTT.

This clone has just a few counts. The gene calls are TRBV7-9 and TRBJ1-1; 10 nucleotides align to TRBD1. Germline loops: CDR1 SEHNR, CDR2 FQNEAQ (reference sequence). CDR3 size: 15 residues. Losses at the gene ends were 3 bases for V and 6 bases for J; bases not matched to a gene: 7. The CDR3 DNA follows: TGTGCCAGCAGCTTCAGACAGGGGGCTTTCGCTGAAGCTTTCTTT. Encoded protein: CASSFRQGAFAEAFF. Full variable domain (outside the CDR3, taken from reference TRBV7-9 and TRBJ1-1): DTGVSQNPRHKITKRGQNVTFRCDPISEHNRLYWYRQTLGQGPEFLTYFQNEAQLEKSRLLSDRFSAERPKGSFSTLEIQRTEQGDSAMYLCASSFRQGAFAEAFFGQGTRLTVV.

The chain is built from TRBV28 and TRBJ1-1; 8 bases match TRBD1. The V and J ends lost 4 bases and 10 bases, in that order; junction bases with no gene match: 2. This CDR3 contains 11 residues. CDR1 and CDR2 (germline): MDHEN, SYDVKM. The CDR3 region is CASSSGTGAFF. As DNA, the CDR3 is TGTGCCAGCAGTTCAGGGACAGGAGCTTTCTTT.

The CDR3 is CASSLALAGATQETQYF. The CDR3 bases are TGTGCCAGCAGCTTGGCTTTAGCGGGGGCTACCCAAGAGACCCAGTACTTC. The chain couples TRBV5-5 to TRBJ2-5; TRBD2 aligns across 9 bases. J was trimmed by 1 base and V by 0 bases; bases with no gene match: 7. The germline V gene has CDR1 SGHKS and CDR2 YYEKEE (reference sequence). The CDR3 is 17 amino acids.

V is TRBV15 and J is TRBJ2-7; D call uncertain. The CDR3 is 15 residues long. Germline values: CDR1 LNHNV, CDR2 YYDKDF (reference sequence). V dropped 0 bases and J dropped 0 bases, with 9 bases sitting between them. CDR3 in DNA: TGTGCCACCAGCAGAGAAGATCTAGACTCCTACGAGCAGTACTTC. Residues: CATSREDLDSYEQYF.